This T cell receptor beta chain was captured in a study of blood T cell repertoires in COVID-19. The method was immunoSEQ multiplex PCR; TCRdb's version includes in-frame clones alone and lacks a portion of them. Found here are over 350,000 clones, more than 75% of them singletons; the top ten hold around 1.2%. Germline values: CDR1 SGHAT, CDR2 FQNNGV. The germline V and J ends were trimmed by 4 bases and 1 base, with 13 bases remaining between them. CDR3 length: 15 amino acids. The TCR was taken from a woman in her late teens or twenties who had recovered from COVID-19. This chain connects TRBV11-2 to TRBJ1-1, with D unclear. What was sequenced was PBMCs or T cells enriched from blood (not recorded which). The CDR3 DNA reads as TGTGCCAGCAGCTCGAAGACTCAAGCGAACACTGAAGCTTTCTTT. Its translation is CASSSKTQANTEAFF.